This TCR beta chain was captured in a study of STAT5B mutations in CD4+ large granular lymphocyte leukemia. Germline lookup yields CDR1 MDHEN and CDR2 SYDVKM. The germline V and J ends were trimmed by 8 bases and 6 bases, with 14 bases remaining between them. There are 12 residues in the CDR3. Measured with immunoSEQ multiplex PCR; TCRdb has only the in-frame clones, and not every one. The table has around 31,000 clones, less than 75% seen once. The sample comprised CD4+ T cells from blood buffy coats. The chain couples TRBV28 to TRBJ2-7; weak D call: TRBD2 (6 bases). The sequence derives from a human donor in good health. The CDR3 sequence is CASPLAEGEQYF. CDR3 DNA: TGTGCCAGCCCACTGGCGGAGGGCGAGCAGTACTTC.